This entry features one T cell receptor beta chain sequence. The target antigen is unknown. Vbeta (60) and Jbeta (13) primers were used in the PCR. Some clones are missing from TCRdb's copy, which holds only in-frame ones; the method was immunoSEQ multiplex PCR. The table shows about 180,000 clones, with 82% occurring only once. The length of the CDR3 is 12 residues. Trimming stripped 5 bases from V and 2 bases from J, with 5 bases between. Germline CDR1 reads SGHTA; CDR2 reads FQGNSA. The record originates from a study of cytomegalovirus exposure and HLA in healthy donors. As for the study in general: Tens of millions of unique TCR sequences came from HLA-typed donors in an early release. Study-wide points: Later analysis suggested links between common viral pathogens and several top significant clusters. Indistinguishable V segments, including TRBV6-2 and TRBV6-3, were excluded.

The chain employs TRBV7-2 and TRBJ2-3; unclear D gene. This receptor was taken from a man in his forties in good health and CMV-seronegative. Sequenced sample: PBMCs. Here the CDR3 reads CASSQLTDTQYF. The DNA for the CDR3 is TGTGCCAGCAGCCAACTCACAGATACGCAGTATTTT.